This TCR beta chain emerged from a study of blood T cell repertoires in COVID-19. Turning to the study itself: Both acute and convalescent COVID-19 samples were obtained from the United States, Italy and Spain. From T cells, B-cell-depleted T cells, or PBMCs came the material, which was cDNA or gDNA.

Original processing notes: Nucleated cell counts were estimated from reference gene primer amplification. Method: immunoSEQ multiplex PCR; TCRdb's copy keeps in-frame clones and lacks some. V and J calls and clone size are as listed in that table; D and trimming were resolved from the DNA. The sample lists some 200,000 clones, about four fifths occurring once. Trimming at V came to 8 bases and at J to 4 bases, leaving 2 bases not matched to a gene. Per the germline V gene, CDR1 is SEHNR and CDR2 is FQNEAQ (reference sequence). This CDR3 comprises 13 residues. The material sequenced was peripheral blood. This clonotype was sampled from a woman between 35 and 50 years old with acute or convalescent COVID-19. The chain couples TRBV7-9 to TRBJ2-1; 10 bases are shared with TRBD2. The CDR3: CASGLAAYNEQFF. CDR3 sequence (DNA): TGTGCCAGCGGACTAGCGGCATACAATGAGCAGTTCTTC.